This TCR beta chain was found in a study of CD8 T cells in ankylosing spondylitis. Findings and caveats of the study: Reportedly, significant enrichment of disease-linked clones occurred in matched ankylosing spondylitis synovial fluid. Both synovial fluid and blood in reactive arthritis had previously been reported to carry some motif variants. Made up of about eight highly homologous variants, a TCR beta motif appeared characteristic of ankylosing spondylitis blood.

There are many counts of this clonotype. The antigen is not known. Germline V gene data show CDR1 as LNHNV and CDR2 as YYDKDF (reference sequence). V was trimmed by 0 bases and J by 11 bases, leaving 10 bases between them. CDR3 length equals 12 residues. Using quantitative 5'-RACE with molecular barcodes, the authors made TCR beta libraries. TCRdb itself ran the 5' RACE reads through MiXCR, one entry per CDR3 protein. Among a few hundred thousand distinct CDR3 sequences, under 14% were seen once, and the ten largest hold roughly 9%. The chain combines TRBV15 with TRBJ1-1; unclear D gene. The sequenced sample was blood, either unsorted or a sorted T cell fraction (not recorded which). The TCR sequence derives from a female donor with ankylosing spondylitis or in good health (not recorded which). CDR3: CATSRDWTSAFF. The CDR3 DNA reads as TGTGCCACCAGCAGAGATTGGACCTCGGCTTTCTTT. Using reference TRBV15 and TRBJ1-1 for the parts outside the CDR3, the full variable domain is DAMVIQNPRYQVTQFGKPVTLSCSQTLNHNVMYWYQQKSSQAPKLLFHYYDKDFNNEADTPDNFQSRRPNTSFCFLDIRSPGLGDTAMYLCATSRDWTSAFFGQGTRLTVV.